Each of the 22 T cell receptor beta chains below was sequenced from the same sample in a study of blood T cells in healthy people across ages. Next came a second PCR, run for about 6 to 12 cycles, which used a sample-barcoded 5' primer along with a J-beta primer mix. MiXCR, applied by TCRdb to the 5' RACE reads, yields one record per CDR3 protein. The table shows about 1.4 million distinct CDR3 sequences, with around 59% occurring only once. Sequencing input: blood. These receptor sequences come from a man between 18 and 29 years old in good health.

This clonotype was observed a handful of times. The J gene is TRBJ2-7, the V gene TRBV29-1, with D possibly matching TRBD2 (6 bases). Germline V gives CDR1 SQVTM, CDR2 ANQGSEA. The CDR3 runs 13 residues. Trimming pared 4 bases from V and 3 bases from J, leaving 13 bases between. CDR3 sequence (DNA): TGCAGCGTTGTCGAACTAGCTGACTACGAGCAGTACTTC. Translating it yields CSVVELADYEQYF.

V gene TRBV11-2 combines with J gene TRBJ2-1; D possibly corresponds to TRBD2 (5 bases). CDR3 size: 12 residues. V was shortened by 5 bases and J by 8 bases, with 10 bases between the two germline ends. Germline V CDR1 and CDR2: SGHAT, FQNNGV. CDR3 sequence: CASSDTSDEQFF. DNA for the CDR3: TGTGCCAGCAGCGACACTAGTGATGAGCAGTTCTTC.

The rearrangement joins TRBV25-1 to TRBJ1-2; D not certain. Germline loops: CDR1 MGHDK, CDR2 SYGVNS. Trimming pared 1 base from V and 2 bases from J, leaving 8 bases between. This CDR3 region has 14 residues. The chain's CDR3 is CASSEWFRNYGYTF. The CDR3 region has the DNA TGTGCCAGCAGTGAATGGTTTCGGAACTATGGCTACACCTTC.

There are a few counts of this clonotype. Here the CDR3 DNA reads TGTGCTAGTGGGCAAAGCCTCTATGGCTACACCTTC. The encoded protein is CASGQSLYGYTF. The rearrangement joins TRBV12-5 to TRBJ1-2, with D unresolved. Per the germline V gene, CDR1 is LGHNT and CDR2 is FRNRAP. The CDR3 length is 12 residues. Trimming removed 6 bases from V and 4 bases from J, with 9 bases in between.

This chain uses TRBV6-1 with TRBJ2-4, with 8 positions matching TRBD2. The CDR3 is made up of 13 amino acids. Germline CDR1 reads MNHNS; CDR2 reads SASEGT. Trimming cost V 2 bases and J 13 bases; bases outside gene matches: 7. The DNA for the CDR3 is TGTGCCAGCAGTGAATTAGCGGGGAGAGAGCAGTACTTC. Encoded protein: CASSELAGREQYF.

This clonotype was counted between two and nine times. This sequence joins TRBV6-2 or TRBV6-3 and TRBJ1-6; tentatively, D is TRBD1 (5 bases). This CDR3 is built from 14 residues. From germline, CDR1 is MNHEY and CDR2 SVGEGT. V lost 9 bases, J lost 7 bases, and 16 bases lay in between. The CDR3 coding sequence is TGTGCCAGTCAAAGGGGTGCCGGCAATTCACCCCTCCACTTT. Translation gives CASQRGAGNSPLHF.

The J gene is TRBJ2-7, the V gene TRBV20-1; D remains ambiguous. The J call may be in error: the DNA end matches TRBJ2-5 better. The germline gives CDR1 DFQATT, CDR2 SNEGSKA (reference sequence). The CDR3 contains 13 residues. The CDR3: CSARDPQVGTQYF. CDR3 nucleotide sequence: TGCAGTGCTAGAGATCCCCAGGTCGGGACCCAGTACTTC.

V and J are TRBV4-2 and TRBJ1-6, with 7 bases lining up with TRBD1. The V gene end was trimmed by 0 bases and the J gene end by 8 bases; junction bases not matched to a gene: 10. The CDR3 has 17 amino acids. Germline V gives CDR1 LGHNA, CDR2 YNFKEQ. Here the CDR3 reads CASSQEGTEVTHSPLHF. CDR3 DNA: TGTGCCAGCAGCCAAGAAGGGACAGAGGTGACCCATTCACCCCTCCACTTT.

V gene TRBV7-9 combines with J gene TRBJ1-4; TRBD1 aligns across 7 bases. In germline, CDR1 is SEHNR, CDR2 FQNEAQ (reference sequence). The CDR3 contains 15 residues. V trimming: 3 bases; J trimming: 4 bases; junction bases outside the gene matches: 5. The CDR3 spells CASSFPGGGNEKLFF. As DNA, the CDR3 is TGTGCCAGCAGCTTCCCAGGGGGGGGTAATGAAAAACTGTTTTTT.

The rearrangement links TRBV6-1 to TRBJ1-1; D might be TRBD1 (5 bases). The CDR3 has 13 residues. Germline V CDR1 and CDR2: MNHNS, SASEGT. V shed 10 bases and J shed 3 bases, with 15 bases lying between them. The CDR3 region is CAIGSDSYTEAFF. In DNA, the CDR3 is TGTGCCATCGGCTCTGACAGTTACACTGAAGCTTTCTTT.

The J gene is TRBJ2-1, the V gene TRBV7-8; 11 bases match TRBD2. The germline V gene encodes CDR1 SGHVS and CDR2 FQNEAQ. V shed 5 bases and J 9 bases; nucleotides not matched to a gene: 12. The CDR3 totals 16 residues. The CDR3 DNA sequence: TGTGCCAGCAGCCAAACTAGCGGGAGCTTGGTCGGTGAGCAGTTCTTC. Protein: CASSQTSGSLVGEQFF.

This rearrangement joins TRBV27 to TRBJ2-7, with D possibly called TRBD1 or TRBD2 (5 bases each). CDR1 and CDR2 (germline): MNHEY, SMNVEV (reference sequence). Between the trimmed V and J ends, which lost 5 bases and 4 bases, there was a span of 18 bases. This CDR3 region has 15 residues. CDR3 sequence reads: CASSGGRTPFYEQYF. DNA for the CDR3: TGTGCCAGCAGTGGGGGACGGACGCCCTTTTACGAGCAGTACTTC.

The V call is TRBV4-3, the J call TRBJ1-5; D unresolved. The CDR3 consists of 15 residues. Trimming took off 0 bases at V and 3 bases at J, with 9 bases between the two ends. Germline lookup yields CDR1 LGHNA and CDR2 YSLEER. This CDR3 reads CASSQEAAVNQPQHF. CDR3 DNA sequence: TGCGCCAGCAGCCAAGAAGCGGCTGTCAATCAGCCCCAGCATTTT.

V is TRBV4-2 and J is TRBJ1-1; TRBD1 agrees at 9 bases. The CDR3 covers 15 residues. V lost 1 base, J lost 5 bases, and 5 bases stayed unmatched. Germline V lookup: CDR1 LGHNA, CDR2 YNFKEQ. CDR3 amino acids: CASSQVPGTGTEAFF. The CDR3 DNA reads as TGTGCCAGCAGCCAAGTTCCCGGGACAGGGACTGAAGCTTTCTTT.

A few counts support this clonotype. The chain carries TRBV29-1 and TRBJ2-3; TRBD2 matches at 8 bases. The CDR3 has 14 amino acids. CDR1 and CDR2 from the germline V gene are SQVTM and ANQGSEA. The ends lost 7 bases at V and 6 bases at J; junction bases unmatched: 12. In DNA, the CDR3 is TGCAGCGGGGCGGGACGAGCGGGGGTGGATACGCAGTATTTT. This gives the protein CSGAGRAGVDTQYF.

This clonotype has just a few counts. This chain connects TRBV4-3 to TRBJ1-6; D not resolved. Per germline, CDR1 LGHNA and CDR2 YSLEER. V was pared by 0 bases and J by 10 bases, with 7 bases between. The CDR3 totals 13 residues. The CDR3 DNA reads TGCGCCAGCAGCCAAGATACACCCTCACCCCTCCACTTT. Protein product: CASSQDTPSPLHF.

This clonotype occurred once. The chain is built from TRBV10-2 and TRBJ2-7; D call uncertain. CDR1 is WSHSY, CDR2 SAAADI, per germline. The length of the CDR3 is 11 residues. Between the trimmed V and J ends, which lost 6 bases and 6 bases, there was a span of 9 bases. The CDR3 protein is CASRDETEQYF. The CDR3 DNA reads as TGCGCCAGCAGAGACGAAACCGAGCAGTACTTC.

The CDR3 loop reads CASSYSWVDTQYF. In DNA, the CDR3 is TGTGCCAGCAGTTACTCCTGGGTAGATACGCAGTATTTT. V and J are TRBV6-5 and TRBJ2-3; unclear D gene. The CDR3 is made up of 13 amino acids. Trimming cost V 0 bases and J 5 bases, with 6 bases left between them. Germline lookup yields CDR1 MNHEY and CDR2 SVGAGI.

This clonotype was picked up a small number of times. The V call is TRBV29-1, the J call TRBJ1-2; 7 positions match TRBD1. The CDR3 runs 13 residues. V shed 6 bases, J shed 2 bases, and the junction held 6 bases outside the gene matches. Per germline, CDR1 SQVTM and CDR2 ANQGSEA. The CDR3 sequence is CSVSLRGNYGYTF. The CDR3 nucleotides are TGCAGCGTCTCTCTCAGGGGGAACTATGGCTACACCTTC. The whole variable domain, remainder taken from reference TRBV29-1 and TRBJ1-2, is SAVISQKPSRDICQRGTSLTIQCQVDSQVTMMFWYRQQPGQSLTLIATANQGSEATYESGFVIDKFPISRPNLTFSTLTVSNMSPEDSSIYLCSVSLRGNYGYTFGSGTRLTVV.

CDR3 loop: CASIQGNSNQPQHF. The DNA of the CDR3 is TGTGCCAGTATACAGGGAAATAGCAATCAGCCCCAGCATTTT. The chain recombines TRBV6-6 with TRBJ1-5, with a possible D match to TRBD1 (6 bases). Deletions cut 9 bases from V and 0 bases from J, with 12 bases between. This CDR3 region has 14 residues. The germline gives CDR1 MNHNY, CDR2 SVGAGI (reference sequence).

V gene TRBV10-3 combines with J gene TRBJ2-4, with 9 bases identical to TRBD1. The J call could be wrong; TRBJ2-7 is a better fit for the DNA end. The CDR3 length is 12 residues. Germline-derived CDR1 and CDR2 are ENHRY and SYGVKD. CDR3 sequence reads: CATGTGIYEQYF. The CDR3 DNA sequence: TGTGCCACCGGGACAGGGATTTACGAGCAGTACTTC.

There are many counts of this clonotype. The gene calls are TRBV20-1 and TRBJ2-7, with 11 bases identical to TRBD2. Trimming cost V 6 bases and J 9 bases; bases outside gene matches: 16. The CDR3 loop spans 15 amino acids. Germline assignment: CDR1 DFQATT and CDR2 SNEGSKA (reference sequence). The CDR3 nucleotides are TGCAGTGCGATTCCAACGGGACTAGCGGCGAAGGGGCAGTACTTC. As protein: CSAIPTGLAAKGQYF.